These 28 T cell receptor beta chains were all obtained from the same sample, sequenced in a study of T cell clonality in common variable immunodeficiency. Sequenced by immunoSEQ multiplex PCR; TCRdb stores in-frame clones only, minus some. The sample holds around 29,000 clones, and no clone turns up only once. The sequencing sample was made of peripheral blood mononuclear cells. These receptors were obtained from a person between 18 and 75 years old in good health.

This clone was seen more than once but under ten times. This CDR3 is CASSGQANEKLFF. CDR3 DNA, as far as it was read: TGTGCCAGCTCGGGGCAGGCTAATGAAAAA. The chain couples TRBV18 to TRBJ1-4; a weak D match, TRBD1 (5 bases). The read comes to an end 3 residues before the CDR3 does, leaving the germline J gene to fill in the end. This CDR3 is 13 amino acids long. The V and J ends lost 6 bases and 3 bases respectively, with 8 bases between them. Germline V CDR1 and CDR2: KGHSH, LQKENI. Full variable domain (outside the CDR3, taken from reference TRBV18 and TRBJ1-4): NAGVMQNPRHLVRRRGQEARLRCSPMKGHSHVYWYRQLPEEGLKFMVYLQKENIIDESGMPKERFSAEFPKEGPSILRIQQVVRGDSAAYFCASSGQANEKLFFGSGTQLSVL.

This clone was counted many times. The missing CDR3 end, 3 residues past where the read stops, is filled in from the germline J gene. The chain recombines TRBV12-3 or TRBV12-4 with TRBJ2-3; tentative D call: TRBD1 (6 bases). The CDR3 length is 15 residues. V was clipped by 8 bases and J by 4 bases, with 19 bases between them. CDR3 amino acids: CASGDRDKSADTQYF. The sequenced part of the CDR3 DNA is TGTGCCAGCGGGGACCGGGACAAGAGCGCAGATACG.

In its sample, this clone was seen a few times. Sequencing ends 3 residues short of the CDR3 end; the germline J gene provides the rest. This chain joins TRBV2 and TRBJ1-6; 8 positions agree with TRBD1. The CDR3 runs to 14 residues. J lost 9 bases, V lost 4 bases, and 5 bases had no gene match. Germline CDR1 is SNHLY and CDR2 is FYNNEI. CDR3 protein: CASSGGTGTSPLHF. The CDR3 bases that were read are TGTGCCAGCAGTGGAGGGACAGGTACTTCACCC.

This clone showed up many times. With the read ending 3 residues before the CDR3 end, the germline J gene is used to fill in that end. The V call is TRBV5-4, the J call TRBJ2-7, with TRBD1 matching over 8 bases. The V gene's germline CDR1 is SGHNT and CDR2 YYREEE (reference sequence). CDR3 length: 14 residues. With V trimmed by 6 bases and J by 1 base, 6 bases remained unmatched. CDR3 DNA, as far as it was read: TGTGCCAGCACCCCCGGGACAGGTTCCTACGAG. Encoded protein: CASTPGTGSYE. The full CDR3 protein is CASTPGTGSYEQYF.

Many counts were recorded for this clone. The read is 3 residues too short to cover the CDR3 end, so that end is filled in from the germline J gene. The rearrangement joins TRBV5-1 to TRBJ2-3, with 7 positions matching TRBD2. J was trimmed by 0 bases and V by 3 bases; bases with no gene match: 7. From germline, CDR1 is SGHRS and CDR2 YFSETQ. The CDR3 consists of 16 residues. Incomplete CDR3 DNA: TGCGCCAGCAGCTCCCCTCGAGCGGGAAGCACAGATACG. Its translation is CASSSPRAGSTDT. The full-length CDR3 reads as CASSSPRAGSTDTQYF.

This clone was counted many times. The CDR3 is cut off 3 residues early in the read; its end comes from the germline J gene. The chain employs TRBV4-1 and TRBJ1-6, with TRBD1 matching over 7 bases. Germline loops: CDR1 MGHRA, CDR2 YSYEKL. The CDR3 sequence is 15 residues long. With V trimmed by 5 bases and J by 5 bases, 6 bases remained unmatched. CDR3 DNA (partial): TGCGCCAGCAGCGAGAGGGGGCTCGATAATTCACCC. Amino acids: CASSERGLDNSP. The whole CDR3 region reads CASSERGLDNSPLHF.

This clone was recorded many times. The read halts 3 residues ahead of the CDR3 end, with the missing end drawn from the germline J gene. The rearrangement joins TRBV7-8 to TRBJ1-1; D uncertain. There are 14 residues in the CDR3. CDR1 is SGHVS, CDR2 FQNEAQ, per germline. The CDR3 loop is CASSSPNLLLEAFF. CDR3 DNA (partial): TGTGCCAGCAGCTCCCCAAACCTGTTGCTAGAA.

This clone was counted many times. The read ends 3 residues shy of where the CDR3 ends; the end is completed using the germline J gene. This chain links TRBV5-1 with TRBJ2-2, with 7 bases matching TRBD1. After removal of 4 bases from V and 3 bases from J, the junction contained 3 bases not matched to a gene. Germline values: CDR1 SGHRS, CDR2 YFSETQ. CDR3 size: 14 residues. The part of the CDR3 DNA that was read is TGCGCCAGCAGCGCTACAGGGGACACCGGGGAG. Amino acids: CASSATGDTGE. The complete CDR3 reads CASSATGDTGELFF.

Remarks on this clone: The missing CDR3 end, 3 residues past where the read stops, is filled in from the germline J gene. The chain carries TRBV18 and TRBJ1-1; D call uncertain. Germline V lookup: CDR1 KGHSH, CDR2 LQKENI. The CDR3 sequence is 15 residues long. The V end was cut by 3 bases, the J end by 2 bases, with 13 bases between. The CDR3 here is CASSPRANDNTEAFF. The sequenced CDR3 bases are TGTGCCAGCTCACCGAGGGCGAACGACAACACTGAA.

This clone was observed many times. The DNA ends 3 residues before the CDR3 does, and the rest of the CDR3 is filled in from the germline J gene. This chain connects TRBV12-3 or TRBV12-4 to TRBJ1-1; D unresolved. Trimming removed 7 bases from V and 3 bases from J, with 12 bases in between. The CDR3 totals 13 residues. The CDR3 DNA, read in part, is TGTGCCAGCACCCTCGTCACAGACACTGAA. Protein sequence: CASTLVTDTE. The whole CDR3 sequence is CASTLVTDTEAFF.

The sample holds many counts of this clone. Read sequence stops 3 residues before the CDR3 end, and the germline J gene provides the missing end. The rearrangement joins TRBV6-1 to TRBJ2-2, with TRBD1 matching over 7 bases. Unmatched junction bases numbered 3, after V lost 3 bases and J lost 5 bases. The germline V gene has CDR1 MNHNS and CDR2 SASEGT. The CDR3 length is 14 residues. The part of the CDR3 DNA that was read is TGTGCCAGCAGTGAGCTGACAGGGACCGGGGAG. The encoded protein is CASSELTGTGE. The whole CDR3 sequence reads CASSELTGTGELFF.

This clone has a count of ten or more. The DNA ends 3 residues before the CDR3 does, and the rest of the CDR3 is filled in from the germline J gene. The chain uses TRBV19 and TRBJ2-4; 8 nucleotides align to TRBD2. The CDR3 extends over 14 amino acids. V was clipped by 9 bases and J by 6 bases; unmatched bases: 10. CDR1 is LNHDA and CDR2 is SQIVND in the germline V gene (reference sequence). The CDR3 bases that were read are TGTGCCAGCCAAGGATTTACTAGCGGAAACATT. Translation gives CASQGFTSGNI. The full CDR3 reads CASQGFTSGNIQYF.

This clone was found many times. The CDR3 end falls 3 residues outside the read, so it is completed with the germline J gene. V usage is TRBV20-1 and J usage is TRBJ2-1; D remains ambiguous. Per the germline V gene, CDR1 is DFQATT and CDR2 is SNEGSKA (reference sequence). The CDR3 length is 15 residues. V lost 0 bases and J 8 bases, leaving 17 bases between the germline ends. CDR3 in amino acids: CSARDNRRSFDEQFF. The CDR3 bases that were read are TGCAGTGCTAGAGATAATCGGCGGAGTTTCGATGAG.

Many counts were recorded for this clone. The read finishes 3 residues shy of the CDR3 end, and the germline J gene is used to complete it. The chain employs TRBV20-1 and TRBJ2-5, with TRBD2 matching over 9 bases. This CDR3 spans 15 amino acids. Germline lookup yields CDR1 DFQATT and CDR2 SNEGSKA (reference sequence). After removal of 3 bases from V and 5 bases from J, the junction contained 10 bases not matched to a gene. The CDR3 region is CSASNAGGPGETQYF. The part of the CDR3 DNA that was read is TGCAGTGCTAGTAACGCGGGAGGGCCGGGGGAGACC.

This clone came up many times. The read terminates 3 residues before the CDR3 end, so the remaining end is supplied by the germline J gene. This chain links TRBV7-6 with TRBJ2-3; 8 bases fit TRBD2. There are 16 residues in the CDR3. The junction had 3 bases not matched to a gene; V was cut back by 1 base and J by 0 bases. CDR1 and CDR2 from the germline V gene are SGHVS and FNYEAQ. The CDR3 is CASSLGTSLSTDTQYF. Partial CDR3 DNA: TGTGCCAGCAGCTTAGGGACTAGCCTTAGCACAGATACG.

Remarks on this clone: Coverage ceases 3 residues before the CDR3 finishes, and the germline J gene fills in the end. This chain joins TRBV19 and TRBJ2-5; D call uncertain. The germline CDR1 and CDR2 sequences are LNHDA and SQIVND (reference sequence). CDR3 length: 17 residues. Trimming stripped 4 bases from V and 1 base from J, with 19 bases between. CDR3 region: CASSSTGRFTAQETQYF. The DNA read from the CDR3 is TGTGCCAGTAGTAGCACGGGTCGCTTTACCGCCCAAGAGACC.

With respect to this clone: The read ends 3 residues shy of where the CDR3 ends; the end is completed using the germline J gene. This chain joins TRBV20-1 and TRBJ2-5, with 9 bases lining up with TRBD1. V dropped 6 bases and J dropped 4; count of bases not matched to a gene: 6. Per germline, CDR1 DFQATT and CDR2 SNEGSKA (reference sequence). The length of the CDR3 is 13 residues. The part of the CDR3 DNA that was read is TGCAGTGCACCACAGGGGGCCCGAGAGACC. Protein: CSAPQGARET. The whole CDR3 is CSAPQGARETQYF.

Many counts were recorded for this clone. The read ends 3 residues shy of where the CDR3 ends; the end is completed using the germline J gene. V and J are TRBV5-1 and TRBJ1-5; 7 nucleotides line up with TRBD1. CDR3 length: 13 residues. Trimming at V came to 4 bases and at J to 4 bases, leaving 2 bases not matched to a gene. Germline CDR1 reads SGHRS; CDR2 reads YFSETQ. The part of the CDR3 DNA that was read is TGCGCCAGCAGCCAACAGGGGAATCAGCCC. It yields the protein CASSQQGNQP. In full, the CDR3 is CASSQQGNQPQHF.

Only a few counts were recorded for this clone. At the DNA level, this CDR3 is encoded by other sequences in the same sample as well. The sequenced part of the CDR3 DNA is TGTGCCAGCAGCCAAGATCGCCCGGGTCAAGAGACC. Its protein is CASSQDRPGQET. The complete CDR3 reads CASSQDRPGQETQYF. V is TRBV4-2 and J is TRBJ2-5; unclear D gene. With the read ending 3 residues before the CDR3 end, the germline J gene is used to fill in that end. Germline values: CDR1 LGHNA, CDR2 YNFKEQ. V was shortened by 0 bases and J by 2 bases, with 10 bases between the two germline ends. The CDR3 covers 15 residues.

In this sample, this clone turned up a few times. The CDR3 is cut off 3 residues early in the read; its end comes from the germline J gene. This sequence joins TRBV2 and TRBJ2-2, with TRBD1 as a possible D gene (6 bases). This CDR3 spans 16 amino acids. Looked up from germline, CDR1 is SNHLY and CDR2 is FYNNEI. The sequenced part of the CDR3 DNA is TGTGCCAGCAGTGAAGCGGGCGTCCAGGGGAATTCACCG. Amino acid sequence: CASSEAGVQGNSP. The full-length CDR3 reads as CASSEAGVQGNSPLFF.

This clone has a count of ten or more. Coverage ceases 3 residues before the CDR3 finishes, and the germline J gene fills in the end. The V call is TRBV6-1, the J call TRBJ1-2; D ambiguous. Trimming removed 0 bases at V and 2 bases at J, with 7 bases between. The CDR3 length is 14 residues. Germline CDR1 MNHNS, CDR2 SASEGT. CDR3 sequence: CASSEAQTNYGYTF. The CDR3 bases that were read are TGTGCCAGCAGTGAAGCACAAACAAACTATGGC.

This clone was seen ten or more times. The CDR3 loop reads CASSLTGYYGYTF. The sequenced CDR3 bases are TGTGCCAGCAGCTTAACAGGGTACTATGGC. The rearrangement joins TRBV7-3 to TRBJ1-2, with D unresolved. The CDR3 end lies 3 residues beyond the end of the read and is filled in from the germline J gene. The CDR3 length is 13 residues. CDR1 is SGHTA, CDR2 FQGTGA, per germline. The V and J ends lost 0 bases and 3 bases respectively, with 5 bases between them.

There are many counts of this clone. Read data end 3 residues before the CDR3 end; the end is taken from the germline J gene. The chain recombines TRBV7-2 with TRBJ1-1, with D uncertain. The CDR3 extends over 14 amino acids. V was shortened by 2 bases and J by 1 base, with 8 bases between the two germline ends. CDR1 is SGHTA and CDR2 is FQGNSA in the germline V gene. The DNA read from the CDR3 is TGTGCCAGCAGCTTACTCACCGGGAACACTGAA. It codes for CASSLLTGNTE. The whole CDR3 sequence reads CASSLLTGNTEAFF.

This clone was detected ten times or more. Sequencing ends 3 residues short of the CDR3 end; the germline J gene provides the rest. The chain joins TRBV12-3 or TRBV12-4 to TRBJ1-1; 9 bases map to TRBD1. Germline trimming cut 6 bases from V and 3 bases from J; bases unmatched to any gene: 5. CDR3 length: 14 amino acids. The CDR3 loop reads CASRRTGEHTEAFF. Incomplete CDR3 DNA: TGTGCCAGCAGGCGGACAGGGGAACACACTGAA.

This clone was seen many times. The read ends 3 residues shy of where the CDR3 ends; the end is completed using the germline J gene. This chain connects TRBV30 to TRBJ1-4, with a tentative D call TRBD1 (6 bases). Per the germline V gene, CDR1 is GTSNPN and CDR2 is SVGIG (reference sequence). Trimming left V 5 bases short and J 2 bases short, with 21 bases between. The CDR3 loop spans 17 amino acids. The CDR3 sequence: CAWARGVGGATNEKLFF. The sequenced CDR3 bases are TGTGCCTGGGCCCGAGGTGTTGGGGGCGCCACTAATGAAAAA.

There are many counts of this clone. The read terminates 3 residues ahead of where the CDR3 ends, so the germline J gene completes it. The chain is built from TRBV7-8 and TRBJ2-3; 7 bases align to TRBD2. V shed 7 bases, J shed 5 bases, and the junction held 0 bases outside the gene matches. CDR3 length: 11 residues. Germline CDR1 reads SGHVS; CDR2 reads FQNEAQ. CDR3 sequence reads: CASTGGDTQYF. The covered CDR3 bases are TGTGCCAGCACGGGGGGAGATACG.

This clone was seen at least ten times. Coverage ceases 3 residues before the CDR3 finishes, and the germline J gene fills in the end. The genes are TRBV7-2 and TRBJ1-1; 10 nucleotides match TRBD1. V shed 4 bases and J 4 bases; nucleotides not matched to a gene: 6. Germline lookup yields CDR1 SGHTA and CDR2 FQGNSA. The CDR3 covers 15 residues. The CDR3 region is CASSSDRGRFTEAFF. The CDR3 DNA, read in part, is TGTGCCAGCAGCTCGGACAGGGGGAGATTCACTGAA.

This clone occurred many times. The read falls 3 residues short of the CDR3 end, and the missing part is taken from the germline J gene. V gene TRBV2 combines with J gene TRBJ1-5; D gene ambiguous. Per germline, CDR1 SNHLY and CDR2 FYNNEI. Between the trimmed V and J ends, which lost 5 bases and 7 bases, there was a span of 18 bases. CDR3 length: 15 amino acids. The sequenced CDR3 bases are TGTGCCAGCAGTCCCGAGCGGGTAGAACGGCAGCCC. Translated, it gives CASSPERVERQP. The whole CDR3 sequence reads CASSPERVERQPQHF.